Sequencing of this TCR beta chain was carried out in a study of monozygotic twins with inflammatory bowel disease. Study-level findings and limits: Data gave no support to a single strong signal or clonotype associated with IBD.

Input per TCR library consisted of 3500 ng of total RNA. TCRdb reprocessed the 5' RACE reads, keeping one entry per CDR3 protein, no DNA. The table counts over 200,000 distinct CDR3 sequences; approximately 1.6% lies in the top ten. Turning to this clonotype: Antigen: not known.

Each donor gave 2.5 to 3 ml of peripheral blood. Sequenced sample: blood. This clonotype originated in a human donor with ulcerative colitis or Crohn's disease, or a healthy co-twin of an affected twin (not recorded which).

CDR3 protein: CASSLDFTGANVLTF. V and J are TRBV7-8 and TRBJ2-6; TCRdb's D gene call, TRBD2, goes unchecked for lack of DNA. The CDR3 is made up of 15 amino acids. In germline, CDR1 is SGHVS, CDR2 FQNEAQ.